This T cell receptor (beta chain) was documented in a study of cytomegalovirus exposure and HLA in healthy donors. In regard to this clone: Its target is not known.

V dropped 8 bases and J dropped 4 bases, with 9 bases sitting between them. The germline CDR1 and CDR2 sequences are LNHNV and YYDKDF (reference sequence). The CDR3 extends over 12 amino acids. The PCR made use of 60 Vbeta and 13 Jbeta primers. Using immunoSEQ multiplex PCR, the repertoire was profiled, and TCRdb retains in-frame clones only, with some absent. Here the sample spans roughly 84,000 clones, 70% to 85% being singletons. Findings and caveats of the study: The analysis excluded some indistinguishable V segments, including TRBV6-2 and TRBV6-3. Later analysis suggested most CMV-associated TCR beta chains were HLA-restricted. It emerged from a later analysis that several of the most significant clusters appeared to be linked to common viral pathogens. In terms of immune exposure information, only CMV serostatus was available.

The specimen was PBMCs. J is TRBJ1-5 and V is TRBV15; no reliable D call. This TCR was recovered from a human donor in good health. CDR3 bases: TGTGCCACCCGCCGCGGGAATCAGCCCCAGCATTTT. Protein: CATRRGNQPQHF.